The text below deals with one TCR beta chain. This sample was included in a study of blood T cell repertoires in COVID-19. Study background: Samples came from the United States, Italy and Spain, spanning acute and convalescent COVID-19. Nucleic acid was either cDNA or gDNA, and it came from T cells, B-cell-depleted T cells, or PBMCs.

CDR1 SGDLS and CDR2 YYNGEE come from the germline V gene. The CDR3 covers 18 residues. Losses at the gene ends were 3 bases for V and 5 bases for J; bases not matched to a gene: 14. Per the study methods: Nucleated cell counts were estimated from reference gene primer amplification. Clones were sequenced by immunoSEQ multiplex PCR, and TCRdb holds only the in-frame ones, with some missing. Clonal size and the V and J genes are those of that table, whereas D and trimming came from the DNA. Of roughly 210,000 clones in the sample, around 89% were seen once. The source of this sequence is a man between 65 and 85 years old with acute or convalescent COVID-19. The gene calls are TRBV9 and TRBJ2-5; 12 nucleotides align to TRBD2. The sequenced material came from peripheral blood. Written as DNA, the CDR3 is TGTGCCAGCAGCGCAAACCCCGGACTAGCGGGAATACGCGAGACCCAGTACTTC. Protein product: CASSANPGLAGIRETQYF. Using reference TRBV9 and TRBJ2-5 for the parts outside the CDR3, the full variable domain is DSGVTQTPKHLITATGQRVTLRCSPRSGDLSVYWYQQSLDQGLQFLIQYYNGEERAKGNILERFSAQQFPDLHSELNLSSLELGDSALYFCASSANPGLAGIRETQYFGPGTRLLVL.